The present TCR beta chain was sequenced within a study of cytomegalovirus exposure and HLA in healthy donors. Study at large: A subsequent analysis stated that the 90 to 150 validation repertoires were run on the same platform as the approximately 660 first-cohort repertoires.

CDR3 length: 15 amino acids. Germline values: CDR1 MNHEY, CDR2 SVGAGI. V was pared by 10 bases and J by 1 base, with 12 bases of the junction left unmatched. The donors were in the approximately 130-subject validation cohort, distinct from the roughly 600-subject first cohort. Of note for this clone: Antigen specificity is unknown.

The protocol was immunoSEQ multiplex PCR, while the TCRdb copy is restricted to in-frame clones and leaves out a portion. The sample has roughly 300,000 clones; 88% are singletons. The study, taken as a whole, reports: The classifier reportedly diagnosed cytomegalovirus status with high specificity and sensitivity. The study flagged around 150 TCR beta chains as cytomegalovirus-associated.

Sequences were obtained from PBMCs. This sequence joins TRBV6-5 and TRBJ2-5; 7 bases fit TRBD1. The receptor comes from a woman between 18 and 30 years old in good health and CMV-seronegative. The CDR3 nucleotides are TGTGCCACATGTAGGGACAGTTTTCCCCAAGAGACCCAGTACTTC. This translates into CATCRDSFPQETQYF.